Included here is one T cell receptor (beta chain) sequence, with context. One end of the junction is discordant with germline, which a read error may explain. This sample stems from a study of low-dose radiotherapy and immunotherapy resistance in tumors. Germline lookup yields CDR1 SEHNR and CDR2 FQNEAQ (reference sequence). This CDR3 has 13 residues. Primers used for first-strand cDNA, a TRAV- and TRBV-specific set, covered both alpha and beta chains. Both a constant-region primer and a V-primer adapter served to amplify TCRs across roughly 20 PCR cycles. TCRdb redid the calling of the reads with MiXCR, one entry per CDR3 protein. This table has around 13,000 distinct CDR3 sequences, around three fifths appearing once.

The source of this sequence is a human donor with advanced metastatic prostate, ovarian, gallbladder or colorectal cancer (not recorded which). This table probably holds off-target reads from a library built for another chain. V gene TRBV7-9 combines with J gene TRBJ1-2; 10 positions agree with TRBD1. The CDR3 DNA is TGTGCCAGCAGCTTACGCGGGACAGGGGCCATCCCCTTC. It encodes CASSLRGTGAIPF.